These 16 T cell receptor beta chains share one sample of origin, sequenced in a study of early T cells in non-severe SARS-CoV-2 infection. A single record per CDR3 protein comes from TCRdb applying MiXCR to the 5' RACE reads. The sample holds about 60,000 distinct CDR3 sequences, around 11% seen once. The specimen comprised whole blood, sampled at baseline. The receptors originated from an adult who was a healthcare worker with PCR-confirmed SARS-CoV-2 infection or an uninfected control (not recorded which).

V usage is TRBV20-1 and J usage is TRBJ2-3; 9 nucleotides line up with TRBD1. V lost 6 bases and J lost 2; bases outside the gene matches: 9. Looked up from germline, CDR1 is DFQATT and CDR2 is SNEGSKA (reference sequence). The CDR3 consists of 15 residues. In nucleotides, the CDR3 is TGCAGTGCCGTCGACAGGGGGAGAACCACAGATACGCAGTATTTT. Amino acids: CSAVDRGRTTDTQYF.

The chain links TRBV18 to TRBJ1-3, with a weak D call TRBD1 (5 bases). The ends were cut back, 4 bases at V and 0 bases at J, with 13 bases in the middle. The CDR3 runs 16 residues. From germline, CDR1 is KGHSH and CDR2 LQKENI. The CDR3 loop is CASSRGTASSGNTIYF. In nucleotides, the CDR3 is TGTGCCAGCTCACGGGGGACCGCCAGCTCTGGAAACACCATATATTTT.

The gene calls are TRBV2 and TRBJ2-5; D perhaps matches TRBD2 (6 bases). This CDR3 has 14 residues. Trimming took off 5 bases at V and 2 bases at J, with 12 bases between the two ends. Germline CDR1 SNHLY, CDR2 FYNNEI. CDR3 in amino acids: CASSSGSRQETQYF. The CDR3 DNA follows: TGTGCCAGCAGTAGCGGGTCAAGGCAAGAGACCCAGTACTTC.

This clonotype occurred many times. The V gene is TRBV10-3, the J gene TRBJ1-1; 11 bases fit TRBD1. This CDR3 spans 16 amino acids. Germline assignment: CDR1 ENHRY and CDR2 SYGVKD. The V segment lost 3 bases and the J segment 9 bases; nucleotides outside the gene matches: 12. The CDR3 DNA sequence: TGTGCCATCAGTGACGGGACAGGGGGTGGTGCTATCAAAGCTTTCTTT. It codes for CAISDGTGGGAIKAFF.

The V and J genes are TRBV13 and TRBJ2-1, with D tentatively TRBD2 (6 bases). The CDR3 has 16 residues. Trimming pared 1 base from V and 1 base from J, leaving 11 bases between. Germline V gene data show CDR1 as PRHDT and CDR2 as FYEKMQ (reference sequence). The CDR3 sequence is CASSLDGGQSYNEQFF. The CDR3 DNA reads TGTGCCAGCAGCTTAGACGGGGGTCAATCCTACAATGAGCAGTTCTTC.

The chain links TRBV12-3 or TRBV12-4 to TRBJ1-2; TRBD1 matches at 7 bases. The trim removed 6 bases at V and 3 bases at J, leaving 13 bases unmatched. This CDR3 spans 16 amino acids. CDR3 coding DNA: TGTGCCAGCAGCCCAACCAACCGGGACAGCGACTATGGCTACACCTTC. It yields the protein CASSPTNRDSDYGYTF.

This clonotype was observed a handful of times. This chain connects TRBV7-9 to TRBJ1-5; possible D gene TRBD1, 6 bases. The V gene's germline CDR1 is SEHNR and CDR2 FQNEAQ (reference sequence). V gave up 1 base and J gave up 9 bases, with 13 bases separating them. The CDR3 is 14 residues long. In DNA, the CDR3 is TGTGCCAGCAGCTTAGAGGGGGAGACTTCGCCCCAGCATTTT. Protein sequence: CASSLEGETSPQHF.

This clonotype was counted between two and nine times. The chain combines TRBV28 with TRBJ1-5; D ambiguous. The V and J ends lost 3 bases and 3 bases respectively, with 18 bases between them. The length of the CDR3 is 17 residues. From germline, CDR1 is MDHEN and CDR2 SYDVKM. This CDR3 reads CASSFPPSNPPNQPQHF. CDR3 coding DNA: TGTGCCAGCAGTTTCCCCCCTAGCAATCCCCCCAATCAGCCCCAGCATTTT.

This clonotype was counted a few times. The chain employs TRBV11-2 and TRBJ2-1, with no clear D. The V end lost 1 base, the J end lost 9 bases, and 4 bases lay between the germline ends. Germline CDR1 and CDR2: SGHAT and FQNNGV. The CDR3 runs 11 residues. The CDR3 region is CASSLGSEQFF. In DNA, the CDR3 is TGTGCCAGCAGCTTAGGGTCTGAGCAGTTCTTC.

V and J are TRBV6-2 or TRBV6-3 and TRBJ1-5; maybe TRBD1 (5 bases). Trimming left V 0 bases short and J 1 base short, with 13 bases between. CDR1 MNHEY and CDR2 SVGEGT come from the germline V gene. This CDR3 has 17 residues. The CDR3 loop reads CASSYSNPGISNQPQHF. The CDR3 DNA reads TGTGCCAGCAGTTACTCAAACCCAGGGATCAGCAATCAGCCCCAGCATTTT.

There are a few counts of this clonotype. The V and J genes are TRBV4-3 and TRBJ2-7; TRBD2 is a possible D gene (5 bases). CDR3 size: 14 residues. Trimming shortened V by 0 bases and J by 6 bases, and 12 bases separated the two germline ends. CDR1 is LGHNA, CDR2 YSLEER, per germline. The CDR3 reads CASSQDLAGLEQYF. The CDR3, as DNA: TGCGCCAGCAGCCAAGATCTCGCGGGCCTCGAGCAGTACTTC.

The rearrangement joins TRBV28 to TRBJ2-3; the D gene is possibly TRBD1 (6 bases). The CDR3 is 15 amino acids. V lost 6 bases and J lost 4, with 17 bases in between. Germline values: CDR1 MDHEN, CDR2 SYDVKM. The CDR3 region is CASSPSGSGADTQYF. CDR3 in DNA: TGTGCCAGCAGCCCTTCGGGGTCAGGGGCAGATACGCAGTATTTT.

This clonotype showed up just a few times. The CDR3 region is CASSPVRGGFGMGYTF. CDR3 coding DNA: TGCGCCAGCAGCCCCGTGAGAGGCGGGTTTGGAATGGGCTACACCTTC. This chain connects TRBV4-3 to TRBJ1-2; D call uncertain. The CDR3 is 16 amino acids. Germline CDR1 and CDR2: LGHNA and YSLEER. Trimming removed 4 bases from V and 8 bases from J, with 23 bases in between.

The J gene is TRBJ2-4, the V gene TRBV20-1; D might be TRBD2 (6 bases). The CDR3 sequence is 14 residues long. Trimming shortened V by 6 bases and J by 14 bases, and 26 bases separated the two germline ends. Germline CDR1 DFQATT, CDR2 SNEGSKA (reference sequence). The CDR3: CSAGMGLPNIVEYF. The DNA for the CDR3 is TGCAGTGCCGGCATGGGACTTCCAAACATTGTGGAGTACTTC.

In its sample, this clonotype was seen many times. The chain is built from TRBV6-1 and TRBJ2-1; 7 positions agree with TRBD2. The CDR3 sequence is 17 residues long. The V gene end was trimmed by 4 bases and the J gene end by 0 bases; junction bases not matched to a gene: 9. Germline CDR1 and CDR2: MNHNS and SASEGT. CDR3 DNA sequence: TGTGCCAGCAGTGTTTATAGCGGGCCTAGCTCCTACAATGAGCAGTTCTTC. Its protein is CASSVYSGPSSYNEQFF.

Only a few counts were recorded for this clonotype. The chain has TRBV19 and TRBJ2-1; 9 nucleotides agree with TRBD2. V dropped 8 bases and J dropped 0; count of bases not matched to a gene: 2. Germline lookup yields CDR1 LNHDA and CDR2 SQIVND (reference sequence). The CDR3 spans 14 residues. The CDR3 bases are TGTGCCAGTCGAGCGGGGGGCTCCTACAATGAGCAGTTCTTC. Translating gives CASRAGGSYNEQFF.